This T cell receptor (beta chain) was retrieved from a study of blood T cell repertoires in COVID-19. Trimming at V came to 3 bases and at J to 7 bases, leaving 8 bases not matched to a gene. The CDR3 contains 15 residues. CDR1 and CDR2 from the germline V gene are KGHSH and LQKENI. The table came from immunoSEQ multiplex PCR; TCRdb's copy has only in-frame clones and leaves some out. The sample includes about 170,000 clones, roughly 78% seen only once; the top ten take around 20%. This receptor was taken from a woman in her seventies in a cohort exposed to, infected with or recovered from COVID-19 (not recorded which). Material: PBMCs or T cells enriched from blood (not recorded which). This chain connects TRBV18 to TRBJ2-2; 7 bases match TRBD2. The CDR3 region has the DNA TGTGCCAGCTCACCTGGACTAGGCCAAATCGGGGAGCTGTTTTTT. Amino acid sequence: CASSPGLGQIGELFF.